These 21 T cell receptor beta chains were sequenced from one sample in a study of blood T cell repertoires in COVID-19. Data came from immunoSEQ multiplex PCR; TCRdb stores just in-frame clones and leaves some out. The profile shows some 150,000 clones, approximately 83% of them singletons. The specimen was peripheral blood. Every receptor here comes from a woman aged 60-75 years with COVID-19, enrolled during active disease.

V is TRBV9 and J is TRBJ1-2; D gene ambiguous. The germline CDR1 and CDR2 sequences are SGDLS and YYNGEE. The CDR3 extends over 15 amino acids. Trimming stripped 3 bases from V and 4 bases from J, with 16 bases between. The CDR3 is CASSASAGVVYGYTF. Here the CDR3 DNA reads TGTGCCAGCAGCGCATCCGCGGGAGTGGTCTATGGCTACACCTTC.

This sequence joins TRBV28 and TRBJ1-6, with 8 bases that match TRBD1. CDR1 and CDR2 from the germline V gene are MDHEN and SYDVKM. J lost 10 bases, V lost 4 bases, and 6 bases had no gene match. The CDR3 is 14 amino acids. In nucleotides, the CDR3 is TGTGCCAGCAGTTCACCGACAGGGGAATCACCCCTCCACTTT. Translated, it gives CASSSPTGESPLHF.

This clone was observed once. V gene TRBV10-3 combines with J gene TRBJ2-3; TRBD1 matches at 10 bases. The V segment lost 8 bases and the J segment 2 bases; nucleotides outside the gene matches: 1. Per the germline V gene, CDR1 is ENHRY and CDR2 is SYGVKD. The CDR3 spans 13 residues. The CDR3 reads CAIGTGVTDTQYF. The CDR3 nucleotides are TGTGCCATCGGGACAGGGGTCACAGATACGCAGTATTTT.

This clone was counted between two and nine times. V gene TRBV9 combines with J gene TRBJ1-2; D unresolved. The CDR3 totals 14 residues. Trimming took 0 bases from V and 2 from J, leaving 8 bases between them. Germline V gene sequence: CDR1 SGDLS, CDR2 YYNGEE. The CDR3 reads CASSVDPENYGYTF. The CDR3 nucleotides read TGTGCCAGCAGCGTAGATCCGGAGAACTATGGCTACACCTTC.

This chain joins TRBV4-1 and TRBJ1-2; TRBD1 matches at 7 bases. V shed 1 base and J 2 bases; nucleotides not matched to a gene: 7. Germline CDR1 is MGHRA and CDR2 is YSYEKL. The CDR3 contains 16 residues. The CDR3 DNA follows: TGCGCCAGCAGCCAAGGCAATAGGGGGCTCAACTATGGCTACACCTTC. Amino acid sequence: CASSQGNRGLNYGYTF.

This clone came up a few times. This sequence joins TRBV24-1 and TRBJ2-7; tentatively, D is TRBD1 (6 bases). There are 17 residues in the CDR3. V lost 1 base, J lost 0 bases, and 15 bases lay in between. Germline V gives CDR1 KGHDR, CDR2 SFDVKD. This CDR3 is CATSDFSGQGGSYEQYF. The CDR3 region has the DNA TGTGCCACCAGTGATTTTTCCGGTCAAGGGGGCTCCTACGAGCAGTACTTC.

The V and J genes are TRBV3-1 (or the pseudogene TRBV3-2) and TRBJ1-2; unclear D gene. Germline values: CDR1 LGHDT, CDR2 YNNKEL (reference sequence). Trimming stripped 5 bases from V and 2 bases from J, with 9 bases between. The CDR3 runs 13 residues. CDR3 sequence (DNA): TGTGCCAGCAGCTTTCGGTCCAACTATGGCTACACCTTC. Encoded protein: CASSFRSNYGYTF.

The V call is TRBV7-2, the J call TRBJ1-1; D is possibly TRBD1 (5 bases). Germline CDR1 SGHTA, CDR2 FQGNSA. The CDR3 covers 13 residues. V shed 5 bases and J shed 1 base, with 8 bases lying between them. CDR3 region: CASSARENTEAFF. CDR3 DNA: TGTGCCAGCAGCGCCAGGGAGAACACTGAAGCTTTCTTT. The entire variable domain, with the rest obtained from reference TRBV7-2 and TRBJ1-1, is as follows: GAGVSQSPSNKVTEKGKDVELRCDPISGHTALYWYRQSLGQGLEFLIYFQGNSAPDKSGLPSDRFSAERTGGSVSTLTIQRTQQEDSAVYLCASSARENTEAFFGQGTRLTVV.

The chain is built from TRBV9 and TRBJ1-1; D might be TRBD1 (5 bases). The V and J ends lost 3 bases and 1 base respectively, with 13 bases between them. This CDR3 is 15 amino acids long. The germline V gene encodes CDR1 SGDLS and CDR2 YYNGEE. The CDR3 DNA reads as TGTGCCAGCAGCGCCATCAGGGATGGGAACACTGAAGCTTTCTTT. Residues: CASSAIRDGNTEAFF. Full variable domain (rest looked up from reference TRBV9 and TRBJ1-1): DSGVTQTPKHLITATGQRVTLRCSPRSGDLSVYWYQQSLDQGLQFLIQYYNGEERAKGNILERFSAQQFPDLHSELNLSSLELGDSALYFCASSAIRDGNTEAFFGQGTRLTVV.

The CDR3 DNA sequence: TGTGCCAGCAGACGGAAGACAGGGGGGAACACTGAAGCTTTCTTT. The encoded protein is CASRRKTGGNTEAFF. The J gene is TRBJ1-1, the V gene TRBV27; 9 bases map to TRBD1. Germline CDR1 and CDR2: MNHEY and SMNVEV (reference sequence). The length of the CDR3 is 15 residues. Trimming removed 6 bases from V and 1 base from J; junction bases left unmatched: 6.

The DNA for the CDR3 is TGTGCCAGTAGTATAGTGCAGGACTACAACACTGAAGCTTTCTTT. It translates to CASSIVQDYNTEAFF. The J gene is TRBJ1-1, the V gene TRBV19; D unresolved. From germline, CDR1 is LNHDA and CDR2 SQIVND (reference sequence). The CDR3 length is 15 residues. With 1 base removed from V and 2 bases from J, the gap between germline ends came to 11 bases.

The chain combines TRBV29-1 with TRBJ2-3; 11 positions agree with TRBD2. Unmatched junction bases numbered 4, after V lost 6 bases and J lost 8 bases. The CDR3 runs to 12 residues. The germline gives CDR1 SQVTM, CDR2 ANQGSEA. CDR3 bases: TGCAGCGTCTCTAGCGGGGGGATTACGCAGTATTTT. As protein: CSVSSGGITQYF.

The rearrangement links TRBV7-2 to TRBJ2-3; 7 bases map to TRBD1. CDR1 is SGHTA, CDR2 FQGNSA, per germline. The length of the CDR3 is 13 residues. V was pared by 4 bases and J by 5 bases, with 3 bases of the junction left unmatched. For the CDR3, the DNA is TGTGCCAGCAGCTCAACAGGGGAAGATACGCAGTATTTT. Its protein is CASSSTGEDTQYF.

The chain joins TRBV6-5 to TRBJ1-5, with D unresolved. CDR1 is MNHEY, CDR2 SVGAGI, per germline. Deletions cut 0 bases from V and 6 bases from J, with 12 bases between. The CDR3 covers 15 residues. For the CDR3, the DNA is TGTGCCAGCAGTTACTCGAGTGGGGAGGGTCAGCCCCAGCATTTT. This gives the protein CASSYSSGEGQPQHF.

The J gene is TRBJ2-2, the V gene TRBV5-1, with a tentative D call TRBD1 (7 bases). The CDR3 spans 15 residues. Trimming removed 7 bases at V and 1 base at J, with 14 bases between. The germline V gene has CDR1 SGHRS and CDR2 YFSETQ. CDR3 amino acids: CASWRRGQNTGELFF. DNA of the CDR3: TGCGCCAGCTGGAGGAGGGGGCAGAACACCGGGGAGCTGTTTTTT.

The chain uses TRBV5-1 and TRBJ2-1; D is perhaps TRBD2 (5 bases). The CDR3 length is 13 residues. V lost 1 base and J 5 bases, leaving 7 bases between the germline ends. The germline V gene has CDR1 SGHRS and CDR2 YFSETQ. The CDR3 DNA sequence: TGCGCCAGCAGCTTGCGGGGTAACAATGAGCAGTTCTTC. Translation gives CASSLRGNNEQFF. Complete variable domain (other parts from reference TRBV5-1 and TRBJ2-1): KAGVTQTPRYLIKTRGQQVTLSCSPISGHRSVSWYQQTPGQGLQFLFEYFSETQRNKGNFPGRFSGRQFSNSRSEMNVSTLELGDSALYLCASSLRGNNEQFFGPGTRLTVL.

This clone has just one count. This chain connects TRBV7-8 to TRBJ2-5; 7 bases are a match to TRBD2. This CDR3 has 14 amino acids. Per germline, CDR1 SGHVS and CDR2 FQNEAQ. Germline trimming cut 5 bases from V and 0 bases from J; bases unmatched to any gene: 3. The CDR3: CASSLGTNQETQYF. The DNA for the CDR3 is TGTGCCAGCAGCCTCGGGACTAACCAAGAGACCCAGTACTTC.

V usage is TRBV3-1 (or the pseudogene TRBV3-2) and J usage is TRBJ2-7; D might be TRBD2 (6 bases). V lost 0 bases and J 6 bases, leaving 12 bases between the germline ends. CDR1 and CDR2 (germline): LGHDT, YNNKEL (reference sequence). The CDR3 has 14 residues. The CDR3: CASSQDWEAGEQYF. CDR3 bases: TGTGCCAGCAGCCAAGATTGGGAGGCCGGCGAGCAGTACTTC.

A single count supports this clone. The rearrangement links TRBV5-4 to TRBJ1-6; 8 bases map to TRBD1. The CDR3 length is 15 residues. Losses at the gene ends were 2 bases for V and 4 bases for J; bases not matched to a gene: 2. Per germline, CDR1 SGHNT and CDR2 YYREEE (reference sequence). CDR3 protein: CASSLRTGYNSPLHF. Written as DNA, the CDR3 is TGTGCCAGCAGCTTAAGGACAGGGTATAATTCACCCCTCCACTTT.

The rearrangement joins TRBV7-3 to TRBJ2-3; the match to TRBD2 covers 8 bases. The J segment lost 5 bases and the V segment lost 2 bases, leaving 9 bases of the junction unmatched. Germline V gene lookup returns CDR1 SGHTA and CDR2 FQGTGA. This CDR3 comprises 16 residues. The CDR3 here is CASSLAPGGAGDTQYF. CDR3 in DNA: TGTGCCAGCAGCTTAGCGCCGGGGGGGGCCGGAGATACGCAGTATTTT.

This clone appeared a single time. The V and J genes are TRBV7-3 and TRBJ1-1; D is uncertain. V lost 1 base and J lost 4, with 13 bases in between. The germline V gene encodes CDR1 SGHTA and CDR2 FQGTGA. CDR3 length: 15 residues. In DNA, the CDR3 is TGTGCCAGCAGCTTAAACACCCCTCCGCTCACTGAAGCTTTCTTT. Amino acids: CASSLNTPPLTEAFF.